This T cell receptor beta chain stems from a study of T cells in Graves' hyperthyroidism and ophthalmopathy. Study summary: Peripheral blood specimens were obtained at initial diagnosis, prior to any treatment.

Whole-study results and caveats: In the blood, most expanded thyroid clonotypes above 0.001 appeared as well.

This clonotype was counted a few times. Its antigen is still unknown. There are 15 residues in the CDR3. Germline CDR1 LNHDA, CDR2 SQIVND (reference sequence). V gave up 9 bases and J gave up 0 bases, with 12 bases separating them. Amplification yielded TCR beta CDR3 regions, with RNA transcripts as the source. HTBI primers drove first-round RT-PCR of the TCR CDR3. TCRdb fed the multiplex PCR reads into MiXCR, producing one record per CDR3 protein. The sample includes roughly 700,000 distinct CDR3 sequences, roughly 17% seen only once; the top ten take about a sixth. Pregnant or lactating patients were excluded, as were those with uncontrolled infection or other autoimmune disease. Isolation of PBMCs was performed on around 9.8 ml fresh peripheral blood.

This chain connects TRBV19 to TRBJ1-6, with D possibly TRBD1 on 5 matching bases. The TCR originated in a man aged 45-65 years with Graves' hyperthyroidism. Sequencing input: blood. The CDR3 bases are TGTGCCAGCACCGGGGGGAGCTCCTATAATTCACCCCTCCACTTT. Translating it yields CASTGGSSYNSPLHF.